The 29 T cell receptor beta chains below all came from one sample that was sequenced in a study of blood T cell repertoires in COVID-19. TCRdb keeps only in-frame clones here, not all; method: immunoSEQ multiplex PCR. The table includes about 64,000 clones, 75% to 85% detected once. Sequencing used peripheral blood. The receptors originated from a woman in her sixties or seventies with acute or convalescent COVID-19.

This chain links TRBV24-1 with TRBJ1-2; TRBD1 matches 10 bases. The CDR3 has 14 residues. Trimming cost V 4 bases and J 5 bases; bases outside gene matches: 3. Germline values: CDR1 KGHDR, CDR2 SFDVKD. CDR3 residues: CATSESDRGYGYTF. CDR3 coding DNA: TGTGCCACCAGTGAGTCGGACAGGGGGTATGGCTACACCTTC.

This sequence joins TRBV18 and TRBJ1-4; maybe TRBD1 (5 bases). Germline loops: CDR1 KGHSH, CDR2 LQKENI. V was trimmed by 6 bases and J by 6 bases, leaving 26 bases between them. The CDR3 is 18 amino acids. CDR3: CASSPKAGGDSRDEKLFF. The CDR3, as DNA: TGTGCCAGCTCCCCAAAAGCCGGAGGGGATTCAAGGGATGAAAAACTGTTTTTT.

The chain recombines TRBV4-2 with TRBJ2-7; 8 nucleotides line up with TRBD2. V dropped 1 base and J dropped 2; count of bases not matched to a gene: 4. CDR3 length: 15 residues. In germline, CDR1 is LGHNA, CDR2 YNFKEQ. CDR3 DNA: TGTGCCAGCAGCCAAGCCCCCGGGGGGGCCTACGAGCAGTACTTC. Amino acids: CASSQAPGGAYEQYF.

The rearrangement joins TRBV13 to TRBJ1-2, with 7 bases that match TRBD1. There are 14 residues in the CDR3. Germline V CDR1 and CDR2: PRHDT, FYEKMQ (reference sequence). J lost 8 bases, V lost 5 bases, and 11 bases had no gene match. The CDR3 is CASSLLEGTVGYTF. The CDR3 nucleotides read TGTGCCAGCAGCCTCCTCGAGGGGACAGTAGGCTACACCTTC.

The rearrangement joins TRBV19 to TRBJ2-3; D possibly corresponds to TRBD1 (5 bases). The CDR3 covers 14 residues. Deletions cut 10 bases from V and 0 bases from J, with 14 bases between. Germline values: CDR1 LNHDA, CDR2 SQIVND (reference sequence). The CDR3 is CATTVGASTDTQYF. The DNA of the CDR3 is TGTGCCACTACGGTTGGGGCTAGCACAGATACGCAGTATTTT.

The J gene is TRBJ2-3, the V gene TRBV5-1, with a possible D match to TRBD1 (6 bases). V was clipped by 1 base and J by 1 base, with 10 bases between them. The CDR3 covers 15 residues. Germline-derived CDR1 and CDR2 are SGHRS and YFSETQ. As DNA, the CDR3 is TGCGCCAGCAGCTTGTCCGAGGGGGGCACAGATACGCAGTATTTT. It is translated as CASSLSEGGTDTQYF.

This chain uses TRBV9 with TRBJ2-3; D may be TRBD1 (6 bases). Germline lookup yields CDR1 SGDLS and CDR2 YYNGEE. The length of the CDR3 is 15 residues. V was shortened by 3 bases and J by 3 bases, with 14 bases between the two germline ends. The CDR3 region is CASSAEGVRTDTQYF. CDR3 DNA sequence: TGTGCCAGCAGCGCCGAGGGGGTAAGGACAGATACGCAGTATTTT.

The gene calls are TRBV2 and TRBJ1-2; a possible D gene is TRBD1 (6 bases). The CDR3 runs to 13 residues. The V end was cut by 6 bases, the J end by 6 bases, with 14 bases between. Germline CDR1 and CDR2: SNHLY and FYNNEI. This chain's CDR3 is CASRSQGKDGYTF. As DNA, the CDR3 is TGTGCCAGCAGATCTCAGGGGAAGGATGGCTACACCTTC. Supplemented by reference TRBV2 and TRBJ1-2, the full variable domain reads EPEVTQTPSHQVTQMGQEVILRCVPISNHLYFYWYRQILGQKVEFLVSFYNNEISEKSEIFDDQFSVERPDGSNFTLKIRSTKLEDSAMYFCASRSQGKDGYTFGSGTRLTVV.

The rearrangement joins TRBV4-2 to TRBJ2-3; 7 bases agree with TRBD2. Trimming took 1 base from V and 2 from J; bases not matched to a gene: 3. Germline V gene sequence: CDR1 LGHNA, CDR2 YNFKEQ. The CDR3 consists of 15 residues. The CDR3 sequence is CASSQGAGDTDTQYF. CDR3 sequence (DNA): TGTGCCAGCAGCCAAGGGGCGGGGGACACAGATACGCAGTATTTT.

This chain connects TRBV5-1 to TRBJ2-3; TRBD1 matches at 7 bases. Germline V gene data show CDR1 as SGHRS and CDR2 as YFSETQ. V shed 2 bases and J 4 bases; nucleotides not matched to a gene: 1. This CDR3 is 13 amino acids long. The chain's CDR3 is CASSLTGADTQYF. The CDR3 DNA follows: TGCGCCAGCAGCTTAACAGGGGCAGATACGCAGTATTTT.

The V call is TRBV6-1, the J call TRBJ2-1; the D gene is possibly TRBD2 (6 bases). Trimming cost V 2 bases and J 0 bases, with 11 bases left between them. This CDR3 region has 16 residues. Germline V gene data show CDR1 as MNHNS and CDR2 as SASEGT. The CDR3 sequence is CASSELGRSSYNEQFF. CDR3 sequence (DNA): TGTGCCAGCAGTGAATTGGGGAGGAGCTCCTACAATGAGCAGTTCTTC.

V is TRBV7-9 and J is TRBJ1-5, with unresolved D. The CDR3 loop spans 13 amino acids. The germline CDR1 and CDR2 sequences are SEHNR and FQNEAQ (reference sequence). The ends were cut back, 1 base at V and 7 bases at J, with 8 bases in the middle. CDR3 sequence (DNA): TGTGCCAGCAGCTTAGAAGGCGGCCAGCCCCAGCATTTT. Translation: CASSLEGGQPQHF.

CDR3 DNA sequence: TGTGCCTGGCTATCCTTCCGGGACAGAATCCAAAGAGGGTATGGCTACACCTTC. It yields the protein CAWLSFRDRIQRGYGYTF. The V call is TRBV30, the J call TRBJ1-2; 7 bases are shared with TRBD1. The trim removed 5 bases at V and 5 bases at J, leaving 23 bases unmatched. This CDR3 has 18 residues. Germline CDR1 and CDR2: GTSNPN and SVGIG (reference sequence).

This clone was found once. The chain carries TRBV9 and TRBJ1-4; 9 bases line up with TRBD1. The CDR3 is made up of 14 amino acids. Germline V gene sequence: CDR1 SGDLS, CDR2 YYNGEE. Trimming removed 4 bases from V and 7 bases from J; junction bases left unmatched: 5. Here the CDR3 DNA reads TGTGCCAGCAGCCTTCAGGACAGGGGTGAAAAACTGTTTTTT. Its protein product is CASSLQDRGEKLFF.

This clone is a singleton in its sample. CDR3: CASSEIGEGGNYGYTF. The CDR3 nucleotides are TGTGCCAGCAGTGAAATCGGTGAAGGGGGTAACTATGGCTACACCTTC. The chain has TRBV6-1 and TRBJ1-2; possible D gene TRBD1, 6 bases. The ends were cut back, 2 bases at V and 1 base at J, with 14 bases in the middle. CDR1 and CDR2 from the germline V gene are MNHNS and SASEGT. The CDR3 consists of 16 residues.

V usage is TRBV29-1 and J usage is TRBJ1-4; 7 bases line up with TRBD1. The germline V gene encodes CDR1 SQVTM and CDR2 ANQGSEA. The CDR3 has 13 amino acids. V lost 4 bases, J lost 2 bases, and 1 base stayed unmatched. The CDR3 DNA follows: TGCAGCGTTGCGGGACAGACTAATGAAAAACTGTTTTTT. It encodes CSVAGQTNEKLFF.

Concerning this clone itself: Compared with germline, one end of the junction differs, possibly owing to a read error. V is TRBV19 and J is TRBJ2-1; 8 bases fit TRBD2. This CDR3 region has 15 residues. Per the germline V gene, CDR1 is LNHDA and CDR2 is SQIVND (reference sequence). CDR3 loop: CASSIAGSSYNEQFF. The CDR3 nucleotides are TGTGCCAGTAGCATAGCGGGGAGCTCCTACAATGAGCAGTTCTTC.

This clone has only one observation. CDR3 in amino acids: CATSRDYGTGARVFEAFF. For the CDR3, the DNA is TGTGCCACCAGCAGAGACTACGGGACAGGGGCCCGAGTTTTTGAAGCTTTCTTT. This rearrangement joins TRBV15 to TRBJ1-1, with TRBD1 matching 10 bases. The CDR3 runs 18 residues. The junction had 14 bases not matched to a gene; V was cut back by 0 bases and J by 7 bases. CDR1 LNHNV and CDR2 YYDKDF come from the germline V gene (reference sequence).

The CDR3 DNA follows: TGTGCCAGCAGCCAAGTTAGAGACACTGAAGCTTTCTTT. This encodes CASSQVRDTEAFF. V gene TRBV3-1 (or the pseudogene TRBV3-2) combines with J gene TRBJ1-1; D unresolved. Trimming took 1 base from V and 3 from J, leaving 6 bases between them. Germline loops: CDR1 LGHDT, CDR2 YNNKEL (reference sequence). This CDR3 contains 13 residues.

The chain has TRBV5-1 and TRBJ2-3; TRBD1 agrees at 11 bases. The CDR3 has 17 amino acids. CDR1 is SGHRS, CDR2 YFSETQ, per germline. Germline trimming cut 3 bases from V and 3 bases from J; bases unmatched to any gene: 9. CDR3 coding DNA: TGCGCCAGCAGCTGGAGGACAGGGGGCTTGGAAACAGATACGCAGTATTTT. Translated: CASSWRTGGLETDTQYF.

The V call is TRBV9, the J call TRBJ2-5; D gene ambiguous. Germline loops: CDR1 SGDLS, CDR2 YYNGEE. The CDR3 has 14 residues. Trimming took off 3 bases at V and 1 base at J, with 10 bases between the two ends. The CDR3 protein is CASSAPLAQETQYF. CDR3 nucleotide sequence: TGTGCCAGCAGCGCCCCCCTGGCCCAAGAGACCCAGTACTTC.

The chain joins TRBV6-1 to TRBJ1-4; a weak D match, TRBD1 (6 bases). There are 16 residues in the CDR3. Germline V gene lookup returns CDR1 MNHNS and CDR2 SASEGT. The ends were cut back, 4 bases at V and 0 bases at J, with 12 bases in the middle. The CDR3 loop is CASSGGQTATNEKLFF. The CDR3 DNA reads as TGTGCCAGCAGTGGGGGACAAACTGCAACTAATGAAAAACTGTTTTTT.

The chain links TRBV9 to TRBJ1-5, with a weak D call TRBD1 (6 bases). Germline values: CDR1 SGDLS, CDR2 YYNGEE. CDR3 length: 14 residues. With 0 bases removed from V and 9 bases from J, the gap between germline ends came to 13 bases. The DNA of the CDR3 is TGTGCCAGCAGCGTAGAGGGGGTTCTGGGGCCCCAGCATTTT. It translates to CASSVEGVLGPQHF.

CDR3 coding DNA: TGTGCCAGCAGCTCCGGGACAGGGGTAAATCAGCCCCAGCATTTT. Its translation is CASSSGTGVNQPQHF. The V and J genes are TRBV7-6 and TRBJ1-5, with 10 nucleotides matching TRBD1. This CDR3 is 15 amino acids long. V shed 4 bases, J shed 4 bases, and the junction held 4 bases outside the gene matches. CDR1 and CDR2 (germline): SGHVS, FNYEAQ.

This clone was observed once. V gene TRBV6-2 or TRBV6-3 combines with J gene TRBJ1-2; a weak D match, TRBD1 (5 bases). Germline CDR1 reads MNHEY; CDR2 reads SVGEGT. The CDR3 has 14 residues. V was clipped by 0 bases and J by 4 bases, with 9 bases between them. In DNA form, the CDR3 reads TGTGCCAGCAGTTACTCGGACATTGGCTATGGCTACACCTTC. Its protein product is CASSYSDIGYGYTF.

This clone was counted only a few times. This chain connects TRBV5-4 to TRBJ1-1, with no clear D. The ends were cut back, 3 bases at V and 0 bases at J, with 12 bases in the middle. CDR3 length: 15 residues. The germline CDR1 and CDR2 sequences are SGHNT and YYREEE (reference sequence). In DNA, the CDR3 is TGTGCCAGCAGCTACTCCCGCGGGGTGAACACTGAAGCTTTCTTT. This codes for CASSYSRGVNTEAFF.

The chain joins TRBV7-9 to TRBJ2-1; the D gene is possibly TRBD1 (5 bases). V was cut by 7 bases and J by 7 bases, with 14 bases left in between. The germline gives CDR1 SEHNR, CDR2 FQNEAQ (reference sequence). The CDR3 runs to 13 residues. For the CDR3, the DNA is TGTGCCAGCACCTCGGGCCCAGGGAATGAGCAGTTCTTC. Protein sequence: CASTSGPGNEQFF.

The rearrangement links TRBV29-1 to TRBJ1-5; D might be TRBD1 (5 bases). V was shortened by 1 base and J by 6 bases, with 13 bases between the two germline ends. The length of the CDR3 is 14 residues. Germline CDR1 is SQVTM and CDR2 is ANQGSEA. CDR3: CSVEVGGEGQPQHF. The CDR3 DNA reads TGCAGCGTTGAAGTCGGGGGGGAAGGTCAGCCCCAGCATTTT.

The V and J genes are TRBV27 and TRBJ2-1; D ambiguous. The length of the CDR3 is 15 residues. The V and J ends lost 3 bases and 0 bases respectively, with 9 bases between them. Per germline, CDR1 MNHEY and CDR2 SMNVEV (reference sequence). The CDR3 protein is CASSLSRNSYNEQFF. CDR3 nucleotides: TGTGCCAGCAGTTTGAGCAGGAACTCCTACAATGAGCAGTTCTTC.